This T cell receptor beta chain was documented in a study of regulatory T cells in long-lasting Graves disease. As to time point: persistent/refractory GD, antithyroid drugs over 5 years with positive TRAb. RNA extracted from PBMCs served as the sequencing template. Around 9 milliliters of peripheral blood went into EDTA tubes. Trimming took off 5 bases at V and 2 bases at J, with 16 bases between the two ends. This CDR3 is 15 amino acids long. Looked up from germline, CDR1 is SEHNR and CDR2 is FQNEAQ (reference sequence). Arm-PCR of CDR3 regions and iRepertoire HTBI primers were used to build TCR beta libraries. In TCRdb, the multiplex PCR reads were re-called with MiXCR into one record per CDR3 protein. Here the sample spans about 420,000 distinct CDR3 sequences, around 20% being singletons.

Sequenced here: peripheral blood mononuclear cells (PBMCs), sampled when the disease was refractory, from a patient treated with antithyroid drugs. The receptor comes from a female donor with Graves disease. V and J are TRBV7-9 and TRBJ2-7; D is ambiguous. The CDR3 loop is CASSIVHDPAYEQYF. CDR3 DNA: TGTGCCAGCAGCATCGTCCATGACCCGGCCTACGAGCAGTACTTC.